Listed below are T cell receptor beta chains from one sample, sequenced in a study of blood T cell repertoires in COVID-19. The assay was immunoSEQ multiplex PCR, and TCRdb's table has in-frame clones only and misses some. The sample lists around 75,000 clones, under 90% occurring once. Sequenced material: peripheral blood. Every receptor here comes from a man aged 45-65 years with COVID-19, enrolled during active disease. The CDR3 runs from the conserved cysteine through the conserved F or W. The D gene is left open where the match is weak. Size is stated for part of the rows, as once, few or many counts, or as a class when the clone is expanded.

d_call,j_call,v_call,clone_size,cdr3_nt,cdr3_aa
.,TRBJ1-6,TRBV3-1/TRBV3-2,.,TGTGCCAGCAGCAGGAGCACGACTTCACCCCTCCACTTT,CASSRSTTSPLHF
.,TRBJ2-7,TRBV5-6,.,TGTGCCAGCAGCTTGTGGCAGTTATCCTACGAGCAGTACTTC,CASSLWQLSYEQYF
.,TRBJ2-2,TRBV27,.,TGTGCCAGCAGGCCCCACAGCAACACCGGGGAGCTGTTTTTT,CASRPHSNTGELFF
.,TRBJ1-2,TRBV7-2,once,TGTGCCAGCAGCCGTCCAGGGGCTAACTATGGCTACACCTTC,CASSRPGANYGYTF
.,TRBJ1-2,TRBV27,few,TGTGCCAGCAGTTTATCAAGCGGCTATGGCTACACCTTC,CASSLSSGYGYTF
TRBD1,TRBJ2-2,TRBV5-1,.,TGCGCCAGCAGCCTCCGGGACAGGGTGTTTTCGAACACCGGGGAGCTGTTTTTT,CASSLRDRVFSNTGELFF
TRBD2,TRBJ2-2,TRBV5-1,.,TGCGCCAGCAGCCGGCTAGCGGGGGACTCTAACGGGGAGCTGTTTTTT,CASSRLAGDSNGELFF
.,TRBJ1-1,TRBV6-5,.,TGTGCCAGCAGTTTCGGGGGGGGAACTGAAGCTTTCTTT,CASSFGGGTEAFF
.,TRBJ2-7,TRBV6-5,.,TGTGCCAGCAGACTCTATGACACTGCCTACGAGCAGTACTTC,CASRLYDTAYEQYF
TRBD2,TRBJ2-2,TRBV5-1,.,TGCGCCAGCCGGACTAGCGGGAACACCGGGGAGCTGTTTTTT,CASRTSGNTGELFF
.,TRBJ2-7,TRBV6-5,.,TGTGCCAGCAGTTACTCGTACAGGGAGAACTACGAGCAGTACTTC,CASSYSYRENYEQYF
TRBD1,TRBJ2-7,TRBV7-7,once,TGTGCTAGCAGCCCAGAACAGGGGAGCTCCTACGAGCAGTACTTC,CASSPEQGSSYEQYF
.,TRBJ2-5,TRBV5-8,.,TGTGCCAGCAGTTCGGTCCCTTGGGAGACCCAGTACTTC,CASSSVPWETQYF
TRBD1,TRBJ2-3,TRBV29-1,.,TGCAGCGTCGGGACAGGGGGCGGCACAGATACGCAGTATTTT,CSVGTGGGTDTQYF
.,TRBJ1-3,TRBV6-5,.,TGTGCCAGCAGTACCCGACAGGGAAACACCATATATTTT,CASSTRQGNTIYF
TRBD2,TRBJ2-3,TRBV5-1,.,TGCGCCAGCAGCTTCTTTAAGCGGGGGGAAGTAGGCACAGATACGCAGTATTTT,CASSFFKRGEVGTDTQYF
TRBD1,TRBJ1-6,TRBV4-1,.,TGCGCCAGCAGACAAACAGGGGGCAAGTCACCCCTCCACTTT,CASRQTGGKSPLHF
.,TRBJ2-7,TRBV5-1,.,TGCGCCAGCAGCTTGGAGCCGGGGGGCGACGAGCAGTACTTC,CASSLEPGGDEQYF
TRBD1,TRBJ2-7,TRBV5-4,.,TGTGCCAGCAGCCCCGAAAACAGGGGCCTGAGCGAGCAGTACTTC,CASSPENRGLSEQYF
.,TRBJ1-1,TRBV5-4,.,TGTGCCAGCAGCTTCCAGGGTGGCACTGAAGCTTTCTTT,CASSFQGGTEAFF
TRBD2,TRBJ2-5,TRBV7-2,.,TGTGCCAGCAGCTTCACCTATAGCGGGGGGGCGGAGACCCAGTACTTC,CASSFTYSGGAETQYF
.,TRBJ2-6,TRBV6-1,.,TGTGCCAGCAGTGACTGGCAGGGGCAAACTGGGGCCAACGTCCTGACTTTC,CASSDWQGQTGANVLTF
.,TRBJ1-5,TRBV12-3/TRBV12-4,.,TGTGCCAGCAGTTTGGCAAGCAATCAGCCCCAGCATTTT,CASSLASNQPQHF
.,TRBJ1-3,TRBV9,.,TGTGCCAGCAGCCCTCAGACAGGTCGTTATTCTGGAAACACCATATATTTT,CASSPQTGRYSGNTIYF
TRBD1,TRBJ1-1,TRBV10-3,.,TGTGCCTCAACAGGGGGAACGGTGAACACTGAAGCTTTCTTT,CASTGGTVNTEAFF
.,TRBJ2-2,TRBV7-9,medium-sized,TGTGCCAGCTATCGGGGGGAGCTGTTTTTT,CASYRGELFF
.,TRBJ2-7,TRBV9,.,TGTGCCAGCAGCACCCAGGACATACCCTACGAGCAGTACTTC,CASSTQDIPYEQYF
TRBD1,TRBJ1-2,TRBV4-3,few,TGCGCCAGCAGCCAAGCGACGCAGGGGGTATATAATGGCTACACCTTC,CASSQATQGVYNGYTF
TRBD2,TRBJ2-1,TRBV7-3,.,TGTGCCAGCAGCTCGAGACTAGCGGGCCACAATGAGCAGTTCTTC,CASSSRLAGHNEQFF
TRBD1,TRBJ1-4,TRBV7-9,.,TGTGCCAGCAGCTTAGTTGGACAGGGGCCGCCTTCGGGAAAACTGTTTTTT,CASSLVGQGPPSGKLFF
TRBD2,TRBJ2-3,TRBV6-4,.,TGTGCCAGCAGTGACTCCCGCGGGGGAGGCACAGATACGCAGTATTTT,CASSDSRGGGTDTQYF
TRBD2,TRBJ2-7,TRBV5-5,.,TGTGCCAGCAGCGCCCGACTAGCGGGGGCCTACTACGAGCAGTACTTC,CASSARLAGAYYEQYF
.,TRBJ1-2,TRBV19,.,TGTGCCAGTACGGGGATTATACACTATGGCTACACCTTC,CASTGIIHYGYTF
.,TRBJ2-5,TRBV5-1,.,TGCGCCAGCAGCCGAGGCAGGGGAGATCAAGAGACCCAGTACTTC,CASSRGRGDQETQYF
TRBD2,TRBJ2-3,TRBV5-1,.,TGCGCCAGCAGCTTAGCGGGGGGGCCTGGAGATACGCAGTATTTT,CASSLAGGPGDTQYF
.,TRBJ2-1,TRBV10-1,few,TGCGCCAGCAGTGATCCGGTACGTTCCTACAATGAGCAGTTCTTC,CASSDPVRSYNEQFF
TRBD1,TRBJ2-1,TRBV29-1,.,TGCAGCGTTGGGACAGGGGGTGGTGAGCAGTTCTTC,CSVGTGGGEQFF
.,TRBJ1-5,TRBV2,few,TGTGCCAGCAGATTGGCTCCAGATAGCAATCAGCCCCAGCATTTT,CASRLAPDSNQPQHF
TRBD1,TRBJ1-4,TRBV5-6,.,TGTGCCAGCAGCTTGGGAAACAGGGGGCAAGGTGAAAAACTGTTTTTT,CASSLGNRGQGEKLFF
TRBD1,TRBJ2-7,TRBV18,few,TGTGCCAGCTCACCCAAAAACGCCGGACAGGGAGCCTACGAGCAGTACTTC,CASSPKNAGQGAYEQYF
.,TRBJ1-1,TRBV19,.,TGTGCCAGTAGTCAGACAGTGAACACTGAAGCTTTCTTT,CASSQTVNTEAFF
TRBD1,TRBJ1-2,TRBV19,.,TGTGCCAGTGGACAGGGTTATAACTATGGCTACACCTTC,CASGQGYNYGYTF
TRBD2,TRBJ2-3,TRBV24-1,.,TGTGCCACCAGTGATTGGGATAGCGGGGATACGCAGTATTTT,CATSDWDSGDTQYF
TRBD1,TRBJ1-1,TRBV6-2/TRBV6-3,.,TGTGCCAGCAGTTTACCCTGGACAGGGGTAACTGAAGCTTTCTTT,CASSLPWTGVTEAFF
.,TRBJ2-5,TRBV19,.,TGTGCCAGCAACCCCAGGGGAGGGGAGACCCAGTACTTC,CASNPRGGETQYF
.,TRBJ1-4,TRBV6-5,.,TGTGCCAGCAGTTACTCGCGTAATTTCAATGAAAAACTGTTTTTT,CASSYSRNFNEKLFF
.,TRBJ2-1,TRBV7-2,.,TGTGCCAGCAGCAGGGGATTTTACAATGAGCAGTTCTTC,CASSRGFYNEQFF
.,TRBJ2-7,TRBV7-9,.,TGTGCCAGCAGCTTAAACACCCTCTACGAGCAGTACTTC,CASSLNTLYEQYF
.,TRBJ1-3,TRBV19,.,TGTGCCAGTACCCCGAGGGGGATAGACACCATATATTTT,CASTPRGIDTIYF
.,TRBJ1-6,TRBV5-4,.,TGTGCCAGCAGCTTTTACAATCATAATTCACCCCTCCACTTT,CASSFYNHNSPLHF
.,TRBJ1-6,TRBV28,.,TGTGCCAGCAGTCCCCCAATCCAGTCACCCCTCCACTTT,CASSPPIQSPLHF
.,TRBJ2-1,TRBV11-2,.,TGTGCCAGCAGCCCCGACAGAGCCTCCTACAATGAGCAGTTCTTC,CASSPDRASYNEQFF
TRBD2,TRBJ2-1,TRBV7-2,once,TGTGCCAGCCGAACTAGCGGGGGGGCCGCTGAGCAGTTCTTC,CASRTSGGAAEQFF
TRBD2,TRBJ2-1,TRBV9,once,TGTGCCAGCAGCCCGAGGGAGGGTGAGCAGTTCTTC,CASSPREGEQFF
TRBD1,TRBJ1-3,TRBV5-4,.,TGTGCCAGCAGCTTGTTTGGGACAGGGTTTCATCCTGGAAACACCATATATTTT,CASSLFGTGFHPGNTIYF
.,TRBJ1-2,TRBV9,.,TGTGCCAGCAGCGAGGGGGACTATGGCTACACCTTC,CASSEGDYGYTF
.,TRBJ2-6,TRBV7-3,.,TGTGCCAGCAGCCCAAGGGGGAGGGTTGGGGCCAACGTCCTGACTTTC,CASSPRGRVGANVLTF
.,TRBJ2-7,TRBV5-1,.,TGCGCCAGCAGCTTGGGGGGGGGCGCAGACGAGCAGTACTTC,CASSLGGGADEQYF
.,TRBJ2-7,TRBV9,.,TGTGCCAGCAGCGTAGATCTGGGTCCGGGCTACGAGCAGTACTTC,CASSVDLGPGYEQYF